Presented here are 14 T cell receptor beta chains from one specimen sequenced in a study of blood T cell repertoires in COVID-19. Data came from immunoSEQ multiplex PCR; TCRdb stores just in-frame clones and leaves some out. The data show 130,000 to 150,000 clones, 84% seen once. Sequencing used peripheral blood. The receptors were gathered from a man between 60 and 75 years old with active or convalescent COVID-19.

This chain connects TRBV6-2 or TRBV6-3 to TRBJ2-1; D call uncertain. V was clipped by 2 bases and J by 8 bases, with 7 bases between them. Germline values: CDR1 MNHEY, CDR2 SVGEGT. The CDR3 totals 12 residues. The DNA for the CDR3 is TGTGCCAGCAGTTACGAGATCGATGAGCAGTTCTTC. This encodes CASSYEIDEQFF.

The genes are TRBV5-1 and TRBJ1-1; 7 bases agree with TRBD1. J was trimmed by 4 bases and V by 4 bases; bases with no gene match: 10. CDR3 size: 15 residues. Per germline, CDR1 SGHRS and CDR2 YFSETQ. CDR3 in amino acids: CASSDQGVGVTEAFF. In nucleotides, the CDR3 is TGCGCCAGCAGCGACCAGGGGGTCGGTGTCACTGAAGCTTTCTTT.

The J gene is TRBJ2-2, the V gene TRBV9; 7 bases are a match to TRBD2. V gave up 5 bases and J gave up 0 bases; unmatched junction bases: 4. Germline V gene lookup returns CDR1 SGDLS and CDR2 YYNGEE. This CDR3 comprises 15 residues. The CDR3 loop is CASSGRGSNTGELFF. In DNA form, the CDR3 reads TGTGCCAGCAGTGGGAGGGGCTCGAACACCGGGGAGCTGTTTTTT.

V is TRBV4-3 and J is TRBJ2-7; tentative D call: TRBD1 (6 bases). V was cut by 1 base and J by 6 bases, with 10 bases left in between. This CDR3 is built from 13 residues. Germline CDR1 is LGHNA and CDR2 is YSLEER. The CDR3 here is CASSQVRGTEQYV. DNA for the CDR3: TGCGCCAGCAGCCAAGTAAGGGGGACCGAGCAGTACGTC.

This clone was picked up a small number of times. J is TRBJ2-7 and V is TRBV11-2; TRBD2 might be the D (6 bases). Deletions cut 2 bases from V and 3 bases from J, with 17 bases between. There are 16 residues in the CDR3. Germline V gives CDR1 SGHAT, CDR2 FQNNGV. This CDR3 is CASSLLLTGTFYEQYV. CDR3 coding DNA: TGTGCCAGCAGCTTACTACTTACCGGGACTTTCTACGAGCAGTACGTC.

This clone was counted between two and nine times. V gene TRBV24-1 combines with J gene TRBJ2-1; TRBD2 aligns across 10 bases. Germline lookup yields CDR1 KGHDR and CDR2 SFDVKD. The ends lost 3 bases at V and 0 bases at J; junction bases unmatched: 7. The CDR3 runs to 18 residues. The CDR3 sequence is CATSDGTSVTSSYNEQFF. CDR3 DNA: TGTGCCACCAGTGATGGGACTAGCGTGACGAGCTCCTACAATGAGCAGTTCTTC.

With respect to this clone: The junction differs from germline at one of its ends, possibly a read error. The rearrangement uses TRBV7-7 and TRBJ1-1; weak D call: TRBD1 (6 bases). The CDR3 consists of 14 residues. CDR1 is SSHAT, CDR2 FNYEAQ, per germline (reference sequence). CDR3 protein: CASSPVDRNTEAFF. CDR3 sequence (DNA): TGTGCTAGCAGCCCCGTGGACAGGAACACTGAAGCTTTCTTT.

V gene TRBV29-1 combines with J gene TRBJ2-7, with TRBD1 identical over 7 bases. The CDR3 is 17 residues long. The V gene's germline CDR1 is SQVTM and CDR2 ANQGSEA. With 5 bases clipped from V and 0 bases from J, the junction kept 16 bases outside the gene matches. In DNA, the CDR3 is TGCAGCGTTATCCCCAGGACGGGACAGCTACCCTCCTACGAGCAGTACTTC. Residues: CSVIPRTGQLPSYEQYF.

The CDR3 loop is CASNLGGGTNYGYTF. CDR3 sequence (DNA): TGTGCCAGCAACCTAGGAGGCGGAACTAACTATGGCTACACCTTC. The chain recombines TRBV6-5 with TRBJ1-2; the D is unclear. Germline V gene data show CDR1 as MNHEY and CDR2 as SVGAGI. V lost 7 bases and J lost 0, with 15 bases in between. The CDR3 runs to 15 residues.

This clone was observed a few times. The chain is built from TRBV5-1 and TRBJ1-2; TRBD1 matches 9 bases. The junction had 3 bases not matched to a gene; V was cut back by 2 bases and J by 7 bases. The V gene's germline CDR1 is SGHRS and CDR2 YFSETQ. The CDR3 is 13 residues long. In DNA form, the CDR3 reads TGCGCCAGCAGCTTAGGACAGGGGCTTGGCTACACCTTC. Amino acids: CASSLGQGLGYTF. Full variable domain (outside the CDR3, taken from reference TRBV5-1 and TRBJ1-2): KAGVTQTPRYLIKTRGQQVTLSCSPISGHRSVSWYQQTPGQGLQFLFEYFSETQRNKGNFPGRFSGRQFSNSRSEMNVSTLELGDSALYLCASSLGQGLGYTFGSGTRLTVV.

This clone was found a few times. In DNA form, the CDR3 reads TGCGCCAGCCTAAGGACAGGAGCCTATGGCTACACCTTC. This sequence encodes CASLRTGAYGYTF. The chain links TRBV10-2 to TRBJ1-2; 7 bases align to TRBD1. This CDR3 comprises 13 residues. J lost 4 bases, V lost 8 bases, and 7 bases had no gene match. The germline V gene encodes CDR1 WSHSY and CDR2 SAAADI.

J is TRBJ1-6 and V is TRBV10-3; 11 bases agree with TRBD1. Germline CDR1 ENHRY, CDR2 SYGVKD. V lost 4 bases and J lost 9; bases outside the gene matches: 5. This CDR3 spans 15 amino acids. CDR3 coding DNA: TGTGCCATCAGTGGCCGGGACAGGGGGACTTCACCCCTCCACTTT. Translated, it gives CAISGRDRGTSPLHF.

The J gene is TRBJ2-7, the V gene TRBV6-5; D is possibly TRBD1 (5 bases). Trimming pared 6 bases from V and 0 bases from J, leaving 12 bases between. This CDR3 spans 14 amino acids. Germline V gene lookup returns CDR1 MNHEY and CDR2 SVGAGI. The CDR3 sequence: CASRRTSFSYEQYF. The CDR3 DNA is TGTGCCAGCAGAAGGACAAGCTTCTCCTACGAGCAGTACTTC.

The CDR3 protein is CASSQVGGSYGYTF. The CDR3 coding sequence is TGCGCCAGCAGCCAAGTCGGGGGGAGCTATGGCTACACCTTC. The chain has TRBV4-3 and TRBJ1-2; a possible D gene is TRBD1 (5 bases). Trimming shortened V by 1 base and J by 4 bases, and 10 bases separated the two germline ends. Germline V gives CDR1 LGHNA, CDR2 YSLEER. The length of the CDR3 is 14 residues.